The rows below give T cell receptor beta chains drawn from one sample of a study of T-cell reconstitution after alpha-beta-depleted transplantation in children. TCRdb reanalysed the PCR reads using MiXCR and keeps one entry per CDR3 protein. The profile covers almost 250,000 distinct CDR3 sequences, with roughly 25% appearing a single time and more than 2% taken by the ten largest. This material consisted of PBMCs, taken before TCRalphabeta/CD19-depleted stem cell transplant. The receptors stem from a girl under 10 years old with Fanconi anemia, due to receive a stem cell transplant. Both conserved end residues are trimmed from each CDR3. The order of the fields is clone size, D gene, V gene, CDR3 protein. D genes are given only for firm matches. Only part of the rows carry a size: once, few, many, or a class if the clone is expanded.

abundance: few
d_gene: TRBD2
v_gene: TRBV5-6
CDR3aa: ASSPAGSGGAFETQY

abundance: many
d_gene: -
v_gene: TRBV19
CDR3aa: ASRSGELF

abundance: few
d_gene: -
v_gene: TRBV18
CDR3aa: ASSGGDTVYEQY

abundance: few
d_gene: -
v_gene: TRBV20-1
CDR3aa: SASGSTSYEQY

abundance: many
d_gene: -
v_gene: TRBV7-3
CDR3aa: ASSLLFGDEQF

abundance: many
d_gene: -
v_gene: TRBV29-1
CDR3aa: SVIPSNTEAF

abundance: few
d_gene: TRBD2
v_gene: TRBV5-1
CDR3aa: ASSLVLAGAKNIQY

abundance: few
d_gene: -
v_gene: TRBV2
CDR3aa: ASTFRRHYEQY

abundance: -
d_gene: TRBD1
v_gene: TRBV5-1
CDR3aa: ASSLETGRTWETQY

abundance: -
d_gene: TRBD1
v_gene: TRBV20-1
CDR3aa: SAGRDRGVDEQF

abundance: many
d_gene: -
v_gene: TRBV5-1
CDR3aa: ASSSDWLNEQF

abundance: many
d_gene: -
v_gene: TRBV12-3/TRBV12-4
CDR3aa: ASSDRDSTDTQY

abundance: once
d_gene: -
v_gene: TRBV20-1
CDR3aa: SATLPSEQY

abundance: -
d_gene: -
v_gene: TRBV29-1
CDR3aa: SVDKTYEQY

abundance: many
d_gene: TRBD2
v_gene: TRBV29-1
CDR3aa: SVRSGGYNEQF

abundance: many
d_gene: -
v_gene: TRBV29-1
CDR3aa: SVEVGESGNEQF

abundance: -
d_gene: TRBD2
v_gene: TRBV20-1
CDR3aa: SARTSGYRDEQF

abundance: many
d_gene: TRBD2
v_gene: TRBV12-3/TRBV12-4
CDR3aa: ASRMGLAGSYEQY

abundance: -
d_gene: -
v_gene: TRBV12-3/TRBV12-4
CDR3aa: ASRLFGANAYEQY

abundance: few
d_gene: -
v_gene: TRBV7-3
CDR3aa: ASSLRPGRPYEQY

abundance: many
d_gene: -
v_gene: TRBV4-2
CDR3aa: ASSQVRVTGSVYNEQF

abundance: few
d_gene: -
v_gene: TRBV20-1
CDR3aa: SAARRVSGNTIY

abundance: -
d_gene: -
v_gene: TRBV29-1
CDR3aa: SGLGPNGYT

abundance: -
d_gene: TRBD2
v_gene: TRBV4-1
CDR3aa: ASSQDASGSHTDTQY

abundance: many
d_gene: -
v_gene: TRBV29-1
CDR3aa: SVEEPANTGELF

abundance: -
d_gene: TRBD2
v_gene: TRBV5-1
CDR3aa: ASSPGLAAPGIQY

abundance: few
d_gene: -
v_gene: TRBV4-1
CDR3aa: ASSQDVAEAKNIQY

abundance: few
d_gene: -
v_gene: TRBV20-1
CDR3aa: SAYSLETQY

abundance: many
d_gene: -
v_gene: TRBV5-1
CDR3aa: ASSLVGGGGANVLT

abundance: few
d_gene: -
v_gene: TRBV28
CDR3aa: ASSPRGENTDTQY

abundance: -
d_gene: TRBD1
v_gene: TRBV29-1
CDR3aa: SVMNRGEGQY

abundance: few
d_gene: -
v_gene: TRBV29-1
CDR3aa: SVEVGQVSSYEQY

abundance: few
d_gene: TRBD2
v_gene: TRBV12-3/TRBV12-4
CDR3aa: ASTDSGGAYNEQF

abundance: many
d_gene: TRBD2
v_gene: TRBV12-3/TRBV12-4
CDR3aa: ASTRLAGGIADTQY

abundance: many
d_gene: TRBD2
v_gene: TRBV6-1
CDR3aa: ASSPTGLALNNEQF

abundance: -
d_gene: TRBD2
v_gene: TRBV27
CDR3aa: ASRGGEEGTQY

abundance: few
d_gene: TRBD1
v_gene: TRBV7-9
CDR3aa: ASRTGTGDTEAF

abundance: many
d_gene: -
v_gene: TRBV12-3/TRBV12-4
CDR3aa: ASSLIKGRQY

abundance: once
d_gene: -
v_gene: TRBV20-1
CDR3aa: SARGQGRELF

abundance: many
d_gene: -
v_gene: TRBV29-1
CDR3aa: SVGGEDGYT

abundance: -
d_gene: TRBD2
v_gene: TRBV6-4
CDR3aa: ASGKAGGDSPGELF

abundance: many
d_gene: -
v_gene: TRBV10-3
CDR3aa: AISENPGTNTEAF

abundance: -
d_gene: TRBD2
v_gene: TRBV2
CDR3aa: ASSELAGGQGYNEQF

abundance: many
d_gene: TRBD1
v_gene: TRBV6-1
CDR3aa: ASSEGQGVLSSYT

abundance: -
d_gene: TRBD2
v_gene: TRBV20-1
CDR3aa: SAKLAGGLAEQY

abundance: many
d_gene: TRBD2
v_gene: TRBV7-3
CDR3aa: ASSSTGGNEQF

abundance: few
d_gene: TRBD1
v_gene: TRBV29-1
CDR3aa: SVGQGYDGYT